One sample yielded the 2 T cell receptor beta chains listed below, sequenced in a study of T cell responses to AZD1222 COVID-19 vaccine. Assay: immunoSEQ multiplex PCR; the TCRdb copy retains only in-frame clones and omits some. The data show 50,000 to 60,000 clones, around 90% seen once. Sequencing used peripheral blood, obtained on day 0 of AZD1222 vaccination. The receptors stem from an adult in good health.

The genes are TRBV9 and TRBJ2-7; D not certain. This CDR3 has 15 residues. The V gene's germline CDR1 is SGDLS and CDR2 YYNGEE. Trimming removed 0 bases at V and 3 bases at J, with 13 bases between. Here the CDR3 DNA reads TGTGCCAGCAGCGTAGGCAGTGAACGTCGCTACGAGCAGTACTTC. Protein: CASSVGSERRYEQYF. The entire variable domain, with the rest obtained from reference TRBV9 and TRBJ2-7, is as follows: DSGVTQTPKHLITATGQRVTLRCSPRSGDLSVYWYQQSLDQGLQFLIQYYNGEERAKGNILERFSAQQFPDLHSELNLSSLELGDSALYFCASSVGSERRYEQYFGPGTRLTVT.

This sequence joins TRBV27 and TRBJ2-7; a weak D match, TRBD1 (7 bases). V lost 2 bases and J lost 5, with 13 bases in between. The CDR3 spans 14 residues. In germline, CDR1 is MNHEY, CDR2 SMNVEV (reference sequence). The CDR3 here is CASSLNRGGHEQYF. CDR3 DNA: TGTGCCAGCAGTTTAAACAGGGGAGGCCACGAGCAGTACTTC.